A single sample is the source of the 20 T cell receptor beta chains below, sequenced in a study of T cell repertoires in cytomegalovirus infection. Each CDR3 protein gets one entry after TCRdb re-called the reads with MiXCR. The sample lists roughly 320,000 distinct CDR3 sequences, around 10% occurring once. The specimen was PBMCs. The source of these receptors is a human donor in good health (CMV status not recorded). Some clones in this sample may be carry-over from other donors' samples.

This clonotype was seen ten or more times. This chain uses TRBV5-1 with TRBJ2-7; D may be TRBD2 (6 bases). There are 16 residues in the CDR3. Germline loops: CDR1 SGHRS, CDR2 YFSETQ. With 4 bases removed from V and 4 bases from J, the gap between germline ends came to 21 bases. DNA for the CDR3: TGCGCCAGCAGCGCTGGGGACCTGGCGGCGGGATACGAGCAGTACTTC. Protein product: CASSAGDLAAGYEQYF.

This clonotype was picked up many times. The CDR3 reads CASSPRDRGNTDTQYF. The CDR3 DNA follows: TGTGCCAGCAGCCCCCGGGACAGGGGAAACACAGATACGCAGTATTTT. The gene calls are TRBV7-8 and TRBJ2-3, with 10 bases that match TRBD1. The CDR3 runs to 16 residues. V gave up 5 bases and J gave up 2 bases; unmatched junction bases: 7. Germline V CDR1 and CDR2: SGHVS, FQNEAQ.

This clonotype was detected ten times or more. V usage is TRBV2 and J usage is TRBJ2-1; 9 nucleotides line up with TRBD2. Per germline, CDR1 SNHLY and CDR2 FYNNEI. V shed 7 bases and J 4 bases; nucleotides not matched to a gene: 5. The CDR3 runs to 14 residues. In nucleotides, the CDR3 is TGTGCCAGCAAATTTAGCGGGGGATACAATGAGCAGTTCTTC. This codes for CASKFSGGYNEQFF.

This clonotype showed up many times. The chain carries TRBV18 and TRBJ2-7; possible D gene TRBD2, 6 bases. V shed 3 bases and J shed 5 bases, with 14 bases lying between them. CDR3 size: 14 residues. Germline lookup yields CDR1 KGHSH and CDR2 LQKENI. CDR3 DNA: TGTGCCAGCTCACCGGGGGGTTGGAGGGACGAGCAGTACTTC. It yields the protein CASSPGGWRDEQYF.

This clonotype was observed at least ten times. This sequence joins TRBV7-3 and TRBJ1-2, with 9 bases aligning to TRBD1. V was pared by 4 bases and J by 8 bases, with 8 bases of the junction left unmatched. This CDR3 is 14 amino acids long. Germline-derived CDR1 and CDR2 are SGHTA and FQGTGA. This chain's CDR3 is CASSSGQGTWGYTF. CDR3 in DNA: TGTGCCAGCAGCTCCGGACAGGGGACGTGGGGCTACACCTTC. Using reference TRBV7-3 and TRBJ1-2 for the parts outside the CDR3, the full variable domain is GAGVSQTPSNKVTEKGKYVELRCDPISGHTALYWYRQSLGQGPEFLIYFQGTGAADDSGLPNDRFFAVRPEGSVSTLKIQRTERGDSAVYLCASSSGQGTWGYTFGSGTRLTVV.

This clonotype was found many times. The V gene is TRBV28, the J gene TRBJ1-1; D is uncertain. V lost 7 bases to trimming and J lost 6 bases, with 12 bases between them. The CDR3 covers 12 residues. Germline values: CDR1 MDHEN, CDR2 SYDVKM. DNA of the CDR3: TGTGCCAGCATCCTAACGGGGTCTGAAGCTTTCTTT. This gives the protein CASILTGSEAFF.

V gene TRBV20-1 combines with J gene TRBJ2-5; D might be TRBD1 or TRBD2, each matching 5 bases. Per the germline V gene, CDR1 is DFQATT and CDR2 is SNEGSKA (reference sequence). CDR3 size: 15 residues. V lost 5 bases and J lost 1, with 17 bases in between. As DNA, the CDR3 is TGCAGTGCTTCACTGAGGGACCGCCCCCAAGAGACCCAGTACTTC. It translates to CSASLRDRPQETQYF.

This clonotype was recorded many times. DNA of the CDR3: TGCAGTCCGACAGGGGAGGACTATGGCTACACCTTC. Translated: CSPTGEDYGYTF. This rearrangement joins TRBV20-1 to TRBJ1-2; TRBD1 aligns across 8 bases. Germline CDR1 is DFQATT and CDR2 is SNEGSKA (reference sequence). Trimming took 8 bases from V and 3 from J; bases not matched to a gene: 5. The CDR3 has 12 amino acids.

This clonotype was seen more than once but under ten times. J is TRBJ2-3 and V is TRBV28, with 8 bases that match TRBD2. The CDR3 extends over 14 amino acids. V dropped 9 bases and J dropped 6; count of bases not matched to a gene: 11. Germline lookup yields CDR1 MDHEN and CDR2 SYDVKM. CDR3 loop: CASRGGGQLDTQYF. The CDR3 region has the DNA TGTGCCAGTAGGGGCGGGGGGCAGCTCGATACGCAGTATTTT.

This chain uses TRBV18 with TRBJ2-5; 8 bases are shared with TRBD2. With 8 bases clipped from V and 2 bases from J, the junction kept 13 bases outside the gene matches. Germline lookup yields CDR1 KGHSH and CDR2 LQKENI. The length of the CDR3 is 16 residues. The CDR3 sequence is CASRSQTAGAQETQYF. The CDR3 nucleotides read TGTGCCAGCCGATCACAAACAGCGGGGGCTCAAGAGACCCAGTACTTC.

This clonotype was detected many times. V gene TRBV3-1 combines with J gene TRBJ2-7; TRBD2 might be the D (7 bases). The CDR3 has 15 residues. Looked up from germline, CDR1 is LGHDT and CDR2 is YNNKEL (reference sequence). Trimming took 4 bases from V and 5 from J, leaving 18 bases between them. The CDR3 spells CASSPVWGGSHEQYF. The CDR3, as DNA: TGTGCCAGCAGCCCGGTCTGGGGGGGCAGCCACGAGCAGTACTTC.

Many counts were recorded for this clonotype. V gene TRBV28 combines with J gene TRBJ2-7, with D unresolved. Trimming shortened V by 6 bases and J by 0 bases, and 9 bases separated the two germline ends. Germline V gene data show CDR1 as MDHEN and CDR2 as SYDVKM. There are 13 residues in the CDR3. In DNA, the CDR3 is TGTGCCAGCAGCGGTACACCCTCCTACGAGCAGTACGTC. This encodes CASSGTPSYEQYV.

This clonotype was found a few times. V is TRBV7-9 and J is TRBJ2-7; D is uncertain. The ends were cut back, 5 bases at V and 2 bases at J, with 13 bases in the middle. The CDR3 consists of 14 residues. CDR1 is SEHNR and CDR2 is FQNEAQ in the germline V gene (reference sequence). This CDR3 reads CASSRWGYTYEQYV. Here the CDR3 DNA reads TGTGCCAGCAGCCGTTGGGGATATACCTACGAGCAGTACGTC.

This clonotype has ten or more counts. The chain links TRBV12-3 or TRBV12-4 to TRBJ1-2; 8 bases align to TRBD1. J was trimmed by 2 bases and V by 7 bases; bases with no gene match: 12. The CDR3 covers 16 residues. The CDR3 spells CASTTWTGTSNYGYTF. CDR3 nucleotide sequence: TGTGCCAGCACCACCTGGACAGGGACATCGAACTATGGCTACACCTTC.

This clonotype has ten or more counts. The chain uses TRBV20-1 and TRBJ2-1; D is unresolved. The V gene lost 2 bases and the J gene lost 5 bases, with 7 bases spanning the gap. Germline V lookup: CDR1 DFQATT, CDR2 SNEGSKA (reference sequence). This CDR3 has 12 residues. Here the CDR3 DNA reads TGCAGTGCTAGACCCCAGAACAATGAGCAGTTCTTC. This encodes CSARPQNNEQFF.

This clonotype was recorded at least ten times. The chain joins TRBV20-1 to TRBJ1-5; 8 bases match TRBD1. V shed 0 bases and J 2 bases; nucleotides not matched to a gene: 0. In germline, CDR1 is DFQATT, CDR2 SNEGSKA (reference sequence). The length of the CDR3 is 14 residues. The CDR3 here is CSAREDRGNQPQHF. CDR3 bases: TGCAGTGCTAGAGAGGACAGGGGCAATCAGCCCCAGCATTTT.

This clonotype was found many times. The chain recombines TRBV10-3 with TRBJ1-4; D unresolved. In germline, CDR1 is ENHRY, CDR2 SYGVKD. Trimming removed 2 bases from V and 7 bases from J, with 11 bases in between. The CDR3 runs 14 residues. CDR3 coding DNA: TGTGCCATCAGTGAGGGGTTGGTCGGTGAAAAACTGTTTTTT. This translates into CAISEGLVGEKLFF.

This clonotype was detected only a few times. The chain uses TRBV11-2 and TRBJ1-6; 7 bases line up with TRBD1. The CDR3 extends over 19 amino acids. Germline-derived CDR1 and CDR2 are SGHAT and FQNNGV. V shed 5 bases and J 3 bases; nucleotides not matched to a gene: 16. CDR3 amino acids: CASSPGQDGGYSYNSPLHF. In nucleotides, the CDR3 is TGTGCCAGCAGCCCCGGACAGGACGGGGGTTATAGCTATAATTCACCCCTCCACTTT.

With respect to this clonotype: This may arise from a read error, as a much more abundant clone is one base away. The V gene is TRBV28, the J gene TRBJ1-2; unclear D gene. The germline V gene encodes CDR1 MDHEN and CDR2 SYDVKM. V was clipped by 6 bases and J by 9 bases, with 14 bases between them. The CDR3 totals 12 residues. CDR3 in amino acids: CASREREYCYTF. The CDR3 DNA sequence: TGTGCCAGCAGAGAGAGGGAATATTGCTACACCTTC.

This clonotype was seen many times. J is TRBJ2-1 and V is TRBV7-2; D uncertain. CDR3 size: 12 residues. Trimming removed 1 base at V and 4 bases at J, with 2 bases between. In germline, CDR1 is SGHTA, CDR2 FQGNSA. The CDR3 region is CASSLGYNEQFF. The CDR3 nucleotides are TGTGCCAGCAGCTTAGGGTACAATGAGCAGTTCTTC.